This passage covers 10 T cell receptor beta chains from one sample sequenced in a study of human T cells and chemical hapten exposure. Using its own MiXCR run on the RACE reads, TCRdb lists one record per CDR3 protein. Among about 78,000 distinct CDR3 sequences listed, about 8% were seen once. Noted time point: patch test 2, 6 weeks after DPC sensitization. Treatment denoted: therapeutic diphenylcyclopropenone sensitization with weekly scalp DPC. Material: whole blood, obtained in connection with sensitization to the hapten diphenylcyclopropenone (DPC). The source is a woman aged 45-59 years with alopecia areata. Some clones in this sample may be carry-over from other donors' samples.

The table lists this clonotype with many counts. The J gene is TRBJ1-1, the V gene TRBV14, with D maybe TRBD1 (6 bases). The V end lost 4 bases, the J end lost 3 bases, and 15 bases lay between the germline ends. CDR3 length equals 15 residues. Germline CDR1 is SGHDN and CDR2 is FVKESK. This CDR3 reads CASSLGGRFDTEAFF. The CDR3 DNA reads TGTGCCAGCAGCCTAGGGGGGCGCTTCGACACTGAAGCTTTCTTT.

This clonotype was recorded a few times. The CDR3 loop is CAWSKTSKADTQYF. CDR3 coding DNA: TGTGCCTGGAGTAAAACTAGCAAGGCAGATACGCAGTATTTT. The rearrangement uses TRBV30 and TRBJ2-3, with D perhaps matching TRBD2 (6 bases). This CDR3 has 14 residues. The V gene lost 2 bases and the J gene lost 4 bases, with 13 bases spanning the gap. Germline CDR1 GTSNPN, CDR2 SVGIG (reference sequence).

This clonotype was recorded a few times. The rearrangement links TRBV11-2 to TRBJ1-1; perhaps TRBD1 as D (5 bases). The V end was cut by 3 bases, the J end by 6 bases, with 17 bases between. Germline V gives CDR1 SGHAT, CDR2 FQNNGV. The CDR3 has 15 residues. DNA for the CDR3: TGTGCCAGCAGCTTTTCGGCGGGGGGGGAAGCTGAAGCTTTCTTT. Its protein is CASSFSAGGEAEAFF.

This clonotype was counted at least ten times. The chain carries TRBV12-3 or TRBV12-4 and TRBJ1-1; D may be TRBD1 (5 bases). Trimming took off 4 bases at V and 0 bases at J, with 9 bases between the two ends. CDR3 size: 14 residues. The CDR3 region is CASSWGPLNTEAFF. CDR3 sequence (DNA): TGTGCCAGCAGTTGGGGACCCTTGAACACTGAAGCTTTCTTT.

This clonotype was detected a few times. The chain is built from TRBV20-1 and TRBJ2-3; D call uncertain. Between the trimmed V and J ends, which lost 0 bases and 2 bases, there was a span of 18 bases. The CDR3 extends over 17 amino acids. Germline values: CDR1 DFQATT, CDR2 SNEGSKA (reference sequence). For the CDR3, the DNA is TGCAGTGCTAGAGATTACCTTTCGGGCAGAACCACAGATACGCAGTATTTT. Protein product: CSARDYLSGRTTDTQYF.

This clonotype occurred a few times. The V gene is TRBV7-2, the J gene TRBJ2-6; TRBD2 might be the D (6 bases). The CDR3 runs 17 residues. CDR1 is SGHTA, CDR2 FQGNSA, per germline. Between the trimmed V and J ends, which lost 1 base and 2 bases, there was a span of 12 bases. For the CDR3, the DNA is TGTGCCAGCAGCTTAGGGATAGGAGGGACTGGGGCCAACGTCCTGACTTTC. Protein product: CASSLGIGGTGANVLTF.

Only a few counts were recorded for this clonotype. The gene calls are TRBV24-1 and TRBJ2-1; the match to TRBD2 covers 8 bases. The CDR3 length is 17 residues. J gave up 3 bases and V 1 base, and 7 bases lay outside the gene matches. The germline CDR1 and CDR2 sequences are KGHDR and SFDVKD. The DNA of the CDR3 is TGTGCCACCAGTGATTTAGCGGGAGAGGGGGTCTACAATGAGCAGTTCTTC. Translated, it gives CATSDLAGEGVYNEQFF.

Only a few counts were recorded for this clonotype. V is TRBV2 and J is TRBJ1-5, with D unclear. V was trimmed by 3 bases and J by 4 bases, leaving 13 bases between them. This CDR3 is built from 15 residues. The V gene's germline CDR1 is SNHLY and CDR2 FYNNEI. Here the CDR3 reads CASSDADGLNQPQHF. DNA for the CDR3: TGTGCCAGCAGTGATGCGGACGGGTTAAATCAGCCCCAGCATTTT.

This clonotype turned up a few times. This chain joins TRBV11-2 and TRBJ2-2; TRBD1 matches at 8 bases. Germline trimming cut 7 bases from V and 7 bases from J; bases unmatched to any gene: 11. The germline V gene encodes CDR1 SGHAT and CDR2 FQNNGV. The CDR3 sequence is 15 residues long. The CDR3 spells CASNMDRVLVGELFF. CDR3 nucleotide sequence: TGTGCCAGCAATATGGACAGGGTATTGGTCGGGGAGCTGTTTTTT.

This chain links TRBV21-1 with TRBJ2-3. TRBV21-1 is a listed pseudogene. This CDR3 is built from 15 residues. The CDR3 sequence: CASSKGRTTRDTQYF. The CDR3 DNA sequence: TGTGCCAGCAGCAAAGGGCGGACTACCAGAGATACGCAGTATTTT.